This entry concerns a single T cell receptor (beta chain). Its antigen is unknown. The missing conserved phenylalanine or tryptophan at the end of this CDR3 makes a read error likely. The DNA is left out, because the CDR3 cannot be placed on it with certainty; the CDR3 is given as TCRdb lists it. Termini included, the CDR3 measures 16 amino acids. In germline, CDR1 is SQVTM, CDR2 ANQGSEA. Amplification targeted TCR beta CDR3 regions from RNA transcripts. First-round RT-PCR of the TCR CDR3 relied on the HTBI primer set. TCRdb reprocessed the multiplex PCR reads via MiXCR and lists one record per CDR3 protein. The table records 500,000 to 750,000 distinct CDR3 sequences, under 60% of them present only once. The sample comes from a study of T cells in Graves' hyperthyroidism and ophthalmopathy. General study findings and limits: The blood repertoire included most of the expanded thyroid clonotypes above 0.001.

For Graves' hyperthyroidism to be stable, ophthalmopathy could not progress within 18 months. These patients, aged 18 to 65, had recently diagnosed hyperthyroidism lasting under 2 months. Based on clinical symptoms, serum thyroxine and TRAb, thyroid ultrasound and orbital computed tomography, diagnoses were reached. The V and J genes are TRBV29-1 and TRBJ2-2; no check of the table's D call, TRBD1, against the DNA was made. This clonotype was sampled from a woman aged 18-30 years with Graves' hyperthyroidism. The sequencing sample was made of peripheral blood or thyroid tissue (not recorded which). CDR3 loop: CSVEGDRRSGHRGAVV.